This TCR beta chain comes out of a study of T cell changes during pregnancy in multiple sclerosis. TCRdb's copy holds only in-frame clones and misses some; the assay was immunoSEQ multiplex PCR. Among fewer than 50,000 clones listed, around 90% were seen once. Germline CDR1 reads LNHDA; CDR2 reads SQIVND (reference sequence). V gave up 7 bases and J gave up 2 bases; unmatched junction bases: 13. The CDR3 runs to 17 residues. The clonotype originates from a female donor with multiple sclerosis, enrolled in a pregnancy study. The chain combines TRBV19 with TRBJ1-4, with TRBD1 identical over 7 bases. The source material was CD4+ T cells from peripheral blood mononuclear cells, sampled in the first trimester of pregnancy. The CDR3 reads CASTRLPGQLTNEKLFF. CDR3 nucleotide sequence: TGTGCCAGTACTCGCCTCCCGGGACAGCTTACTAATGAAAAACTGTTTTTT.